One T cell receptor (beta chain) is described in this entry. Its matching antigen is unknown. The data belong to a study of shared clonotypes between healthy human individuals. Whole-study findings and limits: Compared with memory subsets, naive subsets generally had larger estimated richness. It was only blood that was sampled, and tissue repertoires likely differ. Deeper or shallower sequencing was expected to change how clonotypes are shared among donors.

Profiling relied on immunoSEQ multiplex PCR, and the TCRdb table lists in-frame clones only, not all of them. The table shows around 1,100,000 clones, with 60% to 80% occurring only once. Trimming took 1 base from V and 1 from J, leaving 10 bases between them. Looked up from germline, CDR1 is SEHNR and CDR2 is FQNEAQ (reference sequence). The CDR3 spans 15 residues. From CD4+ cells came CD45RA+ naive and CD45RA-negative memory subsets. The chain uses TRBV7-9 and TRBJ1-1, with unresolved D. The receptor's source is a man aged 18 to 29 in good health. Some clones in this sample may be carry-over from other donors' samples. Sequencing used memory CD4+ T cells from PBMCs. Noted subset: CD45RA-negative fraction. This CDR3 reads CASSLETFWNTEAFF. CDR3 in DNA: TGTGCCAGCAGCTTAGAAACCTTCTGGAACACTGAAGCTTTCTTT.